This passage covers 27 T cell receptor beta chains from one sample sequenced in a study of T cells expressing NK-cell markers. For each CDR3 protein, TCRdb gives one entry from its re-call of the 5' RACE reads, without DNA. This repertoire includes about 460,000 distinct CDR3 sequences. The sequencing input was blood T cells: a sorted CD56 or NKG2C T cell subset, CD4+ or CD8+ T cells, or bulk PBMC T cells (not recorded which). The receptors here all came from a woman aged 45-60 years in good health.

The chain recombines TRBV5-1 with TRBJ2-5; TCRdb's D call, TRBD1, is unchecked because there is no DNA. This CDR3 spans 12 amino acids. Germline V gene lookup returns CDR1 SGHRS and CDR2 YFSETQ. The CDR3 sequence is CASSSGSETQYF.

The chain uses TRBV6-6 and TRBJ1-5; the D call from TCRdb, TRBD1, cannot be confirmed without DNA. Looked up from germline, CDR1 is MNHNY and CDR2 is SVGAGI (reference sequence). This CDR3 spans 17 amino acids. The CDR3 region is CASSYSTPNRSNQPQHF.

The genes are TRBV5-1 and TRBJ2-7. The CDR3 has 14 residues. From germline, CDR1 is SGHRS and CDR2 YFSETQ. CDR3 protein: CASRGELSSYEQYF.

The chain links TRBV20-1 to TRBJ1-5; TCRdb calls TRBD1, which cannot be checked without DNA. The length of the CDR3 is 13 residues. Germline-derived CDR1 and CDR2 are DFQATT and SNEGSKA (reference sequence). CDR3 loop: CSASGDTWQPQHF.

The rearrangement links TRBV6-1 to TRBJ2-7; TCRdb outputs TRBD1, but without DNA this stays unchecked. The CDR3 has 13 residues. The V gene's germline CDR1 is MNHNS and CDR2 SASEGT. The CDR3: CASRGTGRDEQYF.

The chain joins TRBV27 to TRBJ1-5; TCRdb indicates TRBD1, and absent DNA this call remains unverified. Germline V CDR1 and CDR2: MNHEY, SMNVEV (reference sequence). The CDR3 has 15 amino acids. The chain's CDR3 is CASSLSGGQGQPQHF.

The rearrangement links TRBV2 to TRBJ1-5. This CDR3 has 14 amino acids. The V gene's germline CDR1 is SNHLY and CDR2 FYNNEI. The CDR3 loop reads CASTTFYSNQPQHF.

V gene TRBV24-1 combines with J gene TRBJ1-2. CDR3 size: 14 residues. Germline values: CDR1 KGHDR, CDR2 SFDVKD. The CDR3 reads CATSDGGSSYGYTF.

The chain combines TRBV20-1 with TRBJ2-1. The CDR3 runs to 11 residues. Germline V lookup: CDR1 DFQATT, CDR2 SNEGSKA (reference sequence). CDR3 sequence reads: CSAGLRDEQFF.

The chain couples TRBV29-1 to TRBJ1-1; TCRdb's D call, TRBD1, is unchecked because there is no DNA. CDR1 and CDR2 from the germline V gene are SQVTM and ANQGSEA. CDR3 size: 13 residues. CDR3 protein: CSAGQGRGTEAFF.

This sequence joins TRBV11-3 and TRBJ2-3; no DNA is available, so the TRBD2 call from TCRdb remains unchecked. The CDR3 consists of 17 residues. The V gene's germline CDR1 is SGHNT and CDR2 YENEEA. The CDR3 protein is CASSLASGSNPTDTQYF.

This sequence joins TRBV20-1 and TRBJ1-6; TCRdb's D gene call, TRBD1, goes unchecked for lack of DNA. This CDR3 spans 14 amino acids. Germline V gene data show CDR1 as DFQATT and CDR2 as SNEGSKA (reference sequence). CDR3 in amino acids: CSARGQAYNSPLHF.

This sequence joins TRBV9 and TRBJ2-1. The CDR3 runs 13 residues. Germline V CDR1 and CDR2: SGDLS, YYNGEE. This CDR3 is CASSVEVRDEQFF.

This sequence joins TRBV7-9 and TRBJ2-4. Per germline, CDR1 SEHNR and CDR2 FQNEAQ (reference sequence). There are 16 residues in the CDR3. CDR3 loop: CASSLVVGLIENIQYF.

The chain combines TRBV6-4 with TRBJ2-3; TCRdb names TRBD2, which stays unverified in the absence of DNA. The germline V gene has CDR1 MRHNA and CDR2 SNTAGT. The CDR3 is 14 amino acids. The CDR3 sequence: CASSEGLHTDTQYF.

The chain is built from TRBV12-3 or TRBV12-4 and TRBJ2-7; the D gene TCRdb calls, TRBD2, cannot be checked with no DNA. This CDR3 has 14 amino acids. CDR3 protein: CASSSGLEYYEQYF.

This chain connects TRBV7-9 to TRBJ1-1; TCRdb reports TRBD1, a call that lacks DNA to check it against. The CDR3 is made up of 13 amino acids. The germline gives CDR1 SEHNR, CDR2 FQNEAQ (reference sequence). CDR3 sequence: CASSLTGGFEAFF.

The chain couples TRBV10-3 to TRBJ2-7. The V gene's germline CDR1 is ENHRY and CDR2 SYGVKD. The CDR3 length is 13 residues. The CDR3: CAISESGVSEQYF.

The chain links TRBV4-2 to TRBJ2-1; with no DNA, the TCRdb D assignment of TRBD2 cannot be verified. CDR1 and CDR2 from the germline V gene are LGHNA and YNFKEQ. The CDR3 extends over 13 amino acids. CDR3 in amino acids: CASSSSGGNEQFF.

The V and J genes are TRBV5-1 and TRBJ2-3; TCRdb's D gene call, TRBD2, goes unchecked for lack of DNA. The CDR3 is made up of 17 amino acids. In germline, CDR1 is SGHRS, CDR2 YFSETQ. CDR3 in amino acids: CASSFGTLALSSDTQYF. The full variable domain, with the rest looked up from reference TRBV5-1 and TRBJ2-3, is KAGVTQTPRYLIKTRGQQVTLSCSPISGHRSVSWYQQTPGQGLQFLFEYFSETQRNKGNFPGRFSGRQFSNSRSEMNVSTLELGDSALYLCASSFGTLALSSDTQYFGPGTRLTVL.

This sequence joins TRBV25-1 and TRBJ2-6; TCRdb calls TRBD2, which cannot be checked without DNA. This CDR3 is built from 16 residues. From germline, CDR1 is MGHDK and CDR2 SYGVNS. The CDR3 here is CASSESGRPGANVLTF.

CDR3 residues: CASSLQGRGQPQHF. The rearrangement uses TRBV5-1 and TRBJ1-5; TCRdb reports TRBD1, a call that lacks DNA to check it against. The CDR3 covers 14 residues. Per germline, CDR1 SGHRS and CDR2 YFSETQ.

The chain links TRBV4-1 to TRBJ1-5. The germline CDR1 and CDR2 sequences are MGHRA and YSYEKL. The CDR3 is 14 amino acids. The CDR3 sequence is CASSTRDGNQPQHF.

The chain uses TRBV12-5 and TRBJ2-1; without DNA, the TCRdb call of TRBD2 cannot be checked. This CDR3 comprises 18 residues. Germline V gene sequence: CDR1 LGHNT, CDR2 FRNRAP. CDR3 in amino acids: CASGFSPKDTSGYNEQFF.

V gene TRBV7-9 combines with J gene TRBJ1-1; TCRdb picks TRBD1, but there is no DNA to check that call. Per germline, CDR1 SEHNR and CDR2 FQNEAQ (reference sequence). The CDR3 totals 15 residues. CDR3 sequence reads: CASSPGTGESAEAFF.

The J gene is TRBJ2-3, the V gene TRBV11-2; TCRdb outputs TRBD2, but without DNA this stays unchecked. CDR1 is SGHAT, CDR2 FQNNGV, per germline. The CDR3 totals 16 residues. CDR3 region: CASSLASAGRSDTQYF.

The V call is TRBV5-1, the J call TRBJ1-1. This CDR3 contains 15 residues. Per the germline V gene, CDR1 is SGHRS and CDR2 is YFSETQ. CDR3 residues: CASSLGGRRNTEAFF. The variable domain in full, with the rest retrieved from reference TRBV5-1 and TRBJ1-1, is KAGVTQTPRYLIKTRGQQVTLSCSPISGHRSVSWYQQTPGQGLQFLFEYFSETQRNKGNFPGRFSGRQFSNSRSEMNVSTLELGDSALYLCASSLGGRRNTEAFFGQGTRLTVV.